Given below is one T cell receptor (beta chain) in context. This sample is drawn from a study of regulatory T cells in long-lasting Graves disease. Through Arm-PCR of CDR3 regions and iRepertoire HTBI primers, TCR beta libraries were built. TCRdb used MiXCR to reprocess the multiplex PCR reads, holding one entry per CDR3 protein. The sample holds about 420,000 distinct CDR3 sequences, around a quarter seen once. Noted time point: persistent/refractory GD, antithyroid drugs over 5 years with positive TRAb. Preparation of the TCR library used RNA extracted from PBMCs. Diagnoses of Graves' disease were made by American Thyroid Association guidelines. The clonotype comes from a female donor with Graves disease. The source was peripheral blood mononuclear cells (PBMCs), collected when the disease was refractory, from a patient treated with antithyroid drugs.

As DNA, the CDR3 is TGTGCCAGCAGTGAGACAGGGATGAGGTCCTACAATGAGCAGTTCTTC. This codes for CASSETGMRSYNEQFF. This chain links TRBV2 with TRBJ2-1, with 7 bases identical to TRBD1. Germline V gene data show CDR1 as SNHLY and CDR2 as FYNNEI. The junction had 6 bases not matched to a gene; V was cut back by 3 bases and J by 1 base. The CDR3 length is 16 residues.